This T cell receptor beta chain was captured in a study of blood T cell repertoires in COVID-19. Study-wide background: Sites across the United States, Italy and Spain contributed samples from acute and convalescent COVID-19.

J gave up 4 bases and V 5 bases, and 3 bases lay outside the gene matches. The CDR3 sequence is 13 residues long. The germline CDR1 and CDR2 sequences are SEHNR and FQNEAQ (reference sequence). TCRdb's copy holds only in-frame clones and misses some; the assay was immunoSEQ multiplex PCR. This table has more than 350,000 clones, more than 70% appearing once. The genes are TRBV7-9 and TRBJ1-1; 8 nucleotides match TRBD1. The TCR was taken from a woman younger than 45 with COVID-19, enrolled during active disease. Specimen: peripheral blood. In DNA, the CDR3 is TGTGCCAGCAGCCGACAGGGGAGCACTGAAGCTTTCTTT. Translating it yields CASSRQGSTEAFF.